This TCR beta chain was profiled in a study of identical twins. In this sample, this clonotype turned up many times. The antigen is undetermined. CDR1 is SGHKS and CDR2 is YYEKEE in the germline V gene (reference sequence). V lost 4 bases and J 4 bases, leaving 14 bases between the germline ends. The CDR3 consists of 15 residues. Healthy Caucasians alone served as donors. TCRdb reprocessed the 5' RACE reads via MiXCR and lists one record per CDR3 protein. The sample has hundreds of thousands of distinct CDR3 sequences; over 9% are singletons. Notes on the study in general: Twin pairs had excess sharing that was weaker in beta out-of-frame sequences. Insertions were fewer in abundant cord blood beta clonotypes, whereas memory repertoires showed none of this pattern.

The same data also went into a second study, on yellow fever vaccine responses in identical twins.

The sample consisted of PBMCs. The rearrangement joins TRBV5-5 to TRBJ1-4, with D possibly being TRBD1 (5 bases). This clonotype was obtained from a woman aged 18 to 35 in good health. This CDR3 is CASSPGQTDNEKLFF. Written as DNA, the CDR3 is TGTGCCAGCAGCCCCGGACAAACAGATAATGAAAAACTGTTTTTT.